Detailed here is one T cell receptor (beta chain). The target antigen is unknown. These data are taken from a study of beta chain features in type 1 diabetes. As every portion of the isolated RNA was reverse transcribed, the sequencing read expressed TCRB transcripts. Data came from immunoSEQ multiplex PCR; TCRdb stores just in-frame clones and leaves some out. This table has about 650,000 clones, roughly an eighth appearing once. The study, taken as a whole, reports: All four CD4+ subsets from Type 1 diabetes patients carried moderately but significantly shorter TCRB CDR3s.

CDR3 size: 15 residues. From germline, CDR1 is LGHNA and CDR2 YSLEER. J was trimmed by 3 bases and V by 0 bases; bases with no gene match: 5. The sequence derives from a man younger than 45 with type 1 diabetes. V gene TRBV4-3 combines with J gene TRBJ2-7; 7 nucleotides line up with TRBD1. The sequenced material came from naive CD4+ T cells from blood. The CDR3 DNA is TGCGCCAGCAGCCAAGATTTGGGACAGCACTACGAGCAGTACTTC. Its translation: CASSQDLGQHYEQYF.